The rows below give T cell receptor beta chains drawn from one sample of a study of identical twins. TCRdb re-called the 5' RACE reads with MiXCR, one entry per CDR3 protein. The sample carries 250,000 or so distinct CDR3 sequences, about 8% recorded once. The sample also formed part of further work on yellow fever vaccine responses in identical twins.

The material sequenced was CD8+ T cells sorted from blood. Source of these receptors: a woman in her late teens or twenties in good health. CDR3s include the opening cysteine and the closing phenylalanine or tryptophan. The D gene is left open where the match is weak. Some rows mark clone size as missing; the rest say once, few, many or name a class of expanded clone.

len	v_gene	d_gene	j_gene	abundance	CDR3aa	CDR3nt
15	TRBV7-9	TRBD2	TRBJ2-1	.	CASSHRLAYDNEQFF	TGTGCCAGCAGCCATAGACTAGCGTACGACAATGAGCAGTTCTTC
15	TRBV11-2	TRBD2	TRBJ2-2	few	CASSLPGRDTGELFF	TGTGCCAGCAGCTTGCCAGGGAGGGATACCGGGGAGCTGTTTTTT
16	TRBV11-3	TRBD2	TRBJ2-5	.	CASSEWTSGGSETQYF	TGTGCCAGCAGCGAATGGACTAGCGGGGGTTCGGAGACCCAGTACTTC
20	TRBV12-3/TRBV12-4	TRBD1	TRBJ2-2	many	CASSSIPGQGSPENTGELFF	TGTGCCAGCAGTTCAATACCGGGACAGGGTTCCCCCGAAAACACCGGGGAGCTGTTTTTT
17	TRBV7-4	.	TRBJ2-3	few	CASSLATTITAGDTQYF	TGTGCCAGCAGCTTAGCCACAACAATTACAGCGGGAGATACGCAGTATTTT
16	TRBV6-5	TRBD2	TRBJ2-2	many	CASSYLSGGNTGELFF	TGTGCCAGCAGTTACCTTAGCGGGGGTAACACCGGGGAGCTGTTTTTT
16	TRBV5-6	TRBD2	TRBJ2-2	many	CASSLVGRDPAGELFF	TGTGCCAGCAGCTTGGTTGGGAGGGACCCAGCCGGGGAGCTGTTTTTT
15	TRBV6-1	TRBD1	TRBJ1-4	few	CASRMGGTANEKLFF	TGTGCCAGCAGGATGGGGGGGACAGCGAATGAAAAACTGTTTTTT
14	TRBV4-3	.	TRBJ2-7	.	CASSLRRNAYEQYF	TGCGCCAGCAGCCTCCGACGGAACGCCTACGAGCAGTACTTC
16	TRBV2	TRBD2	TRBJ2-3	few	CASCRASGGVPDTQYF	TGTGCCAGTTGCCGGGCTAGCGGGGGGGTTCCAGATACGCAGTATTTT
15	TRBV5-6	.	TRBJ2-5	.	CASSLGRTVKDPQYF	TGTGCCAGCAGCTTGGGCCGGACCGTTAAAGACCCCCAGTACTTC
12	TRBV7-9	.	TRBJ2-7	many	CASSLFTYEQYF	TGTGCCAGCAGCTTATTCACCTACGAGCAGTACTTC
16	TRBV12-3/TRBV12-4	.	TRBJ2-1	many	CASSLSGIGSYNEQFF	TGTGCCAGCAGTTTATCCGGGATTGGATCCTACAATGAGCAGTTCTTC
16	TRBV7-9	TRBD1	TRBJ2-3	.	CASSSWDRASTDTQYF	TGTGCCAGCAGCTCCTGGGACAGGGCTAGCACAGATACGCAGTATTTT